This is a list of T cell receptor beta chains from one sample in a study of cytomegalovirus exposure and HLA in healthy donors. Clones were read by immunoSEQ multiplex PCR, and TCRdb kept only the in-frame ones, dropping some. This repertoire shows 130,000 or so clones, 70% to 85% found once; its top ten account for about 1.7%. Sequences were obtained from PBMCs. These receptors were taken from a man aged 18 to 30 in good health and CMV-seronegative. Both conserved end residues are part of each CDR3. The D gene is left open where the match is weak. Clone size is shown for a subset of rows, as once, few, many or a class of expanded clone.

TRBV11-2	-	TRBJ1-6	-	TGTGCCAGCAGCAGGGGGGGTAGCTCCTATAATTCACCCCTCCACTTT	CASSRGGSSYNSPLHF
TRBV4-1	-	TRBJ1-6	-	TGCGCCAGCAGCTTCGTCCTCAGCTCCTATAATTCACCCCTCCACTTT	CASSFVLSSYNSPLHF
TRBV5-1	-	TRBJ2-5	-	TGCGCCAGCAGCTTGGATCCGGGGGGCCAACAAGAGACCCAGTACTTC	CASSLDPGGQQETQYF
TRBV7-2	few	TRBJ1-1	TRBD1	TGTGCCAGCAGCCCAGGTGCAGGGGGCACTGAAGCTTTCTTT	CASSPGAGGTEAFF
TRBV11-3	few	TRBJ2-1	TRBD2	TGTGCCGCCTCGGGACTAGCGGCGGAGCAGTTCTTC	CAASGLAAEQFF
TRBV6-1	-	TRBJ2-5	-	TGTGCCAGCAGTGAAAGGGGTTCCTGGGGAGAGACCCAGTACTTC	CASSERGSWGETQYF
TRBV7-9	-	TRBJ1-2	TRBD1	TGTGCCAGCAGCCCGCAATGGGACAGACAGTATGGCTACACCTTC	CASSPQWDRQYGYTF
TRBV9	once	TRBJ2-7	-	TGTGCCAGCAGCGTAGGGGGCTGGGACGAGCAGTACTTC	CASSVGGWDEQYF
TRBV7-9	-	TRBJ2-5	-	TGTTCCAGCAGCTTAGACAGTTCCCAAGAGACCCAGTACTTC	CSSSLDSSQETQYF
TRBV9	-	TRBJ2-1	-	TGTGCCAGCGGCCGGGGCTCCTACAATGAGCAGTTCTTC	CASGRGSYNEQFF
TRBV5-1	-	TRBJ2-7	-	TGCGCCAGCAGCTTGGACAGGGTGTACGAGCAGTACTTC	CASSLDRVYEQYF
TRBV6-5	-	TRBJ1-1	-	TGTGCCAGCAGTTACTCGCAGCGTACTGAAGCTTTCTTT	CASSYSQRTEAFF
TRBV7-6	-	TRBJ2-5	TRBD2	TGTGCCAGCAGCTCTGAGGCTAGCGGTGTTCCGGCCCAGTACTTC	CASSSEASGVPAQYF
TRBV7-9	-	TRBJ1-2	-	TGTGCCAGCAGCTTTGAGGGGGTGTATCTGCATGGCTACACCTTC	CASSFEGVYLHGYTF
TRBV6-6	-	TRBJ1-4	-	TGTGCCTCTGAGGCGGGGGAAAAACTGTTTTTT	CASEAGEKLFF
TRBV7-2	-	TRBJ1-5	-	TGTGCCAGCAGCCGAGGGTTGGGGGGGCAGCCCCAGCATTTT	CASSRGLGGQPQHF
TRBV6-5	-	TRBJ1-2	-	TGTGCCAGCAGGCCCGACAGACAACCTAACTATGGCTACACCTTC	CASRPDRQPNYGYTF
TRBV2	-	TRBJ1-6	-	TGTGCCAGCACCCCCAGACGGGTGCGGAATTCACCCCTCCACTTT	CASTPRRVRNSPLHF
TRBV5-1	few	TRBJ2-5	-	TGCGCCAGCAGCCCCGGGACAAGAGAGACCCAGTACTTC	CASSPGTRETQYF
TRBV5-8	-	TRBJ1-4	-	TGTGCCAGCAGCTTTGGACAGACAGCTTCTAATGAAAAACTGTTTTTT	CASSFGQTASNEKLFF
TRBV4-2	once	TRBJ2-7	-	TGTGCCAGCAGCCAAGACCTAGTGGCAGTCTACGAGCAGTACTTC	CASSQDLVAVYEQYF
TRBV27	few	TRBJ2-5	-	TGTGCCAGCAGTTTATCGGCAACAGGGAAAAAGACCCAGTACTTC	CASSLSATGKKTQYF
TRBV6-1	-	TRBJ2-2	TRBD1	TGTGCCAGCAGTCGACAGGGGGCGAACACCGGGGAGCTGTTTTTT	CASSRQGANTGELFF
TRBV5-1	-	TRBJ1-1	-	TGCGCCAGCAGCTTGGTGGTCGCAGATACTGAAGCTTTCTTT	CASSLVVADTEAFF
TRBV4-2	-	TRBJ2-1	TRBD1	TGTGCCAGCAGCCAAGTGTCCGGGACAGGGAAGGAGCAGTTCTTC	CASSQVSGTGKEQFF
TRBV7-9	-	TRBJ2-6	-	TGTGCCAGCAGCTTATACGGCTCTGGGGCCAACGTCCTGACTTTC	CASSLYGSGANVLTF
TRBV2	-	TRBJ1-2	TRBD1	TGTGCCAGCAGTGCCGGGACAGGGGGCGACTATGGCTACACCTTC	CASSAGTGGDYGYTF
TRBV5-1	-	TRBJ2-3	TRBD2	TGCGCCAGCAGCGTTGGGACTAGCGGGGGGACCACAGATACGCAGTATTTT	CASSVGTSGGTTDTQYF
TRBV11-2	-	TRBJ2-7	TRBD1	TGTGCCAGCAGCTCCCTGACAGGGGGCGCGTACGAGCAGTACTTC	CASSSLTGGAYEQYF
TRBV19	once	TRBJ1-5	-	TGTGCCAGTAGTTTGGGGCAGTACAATCAGCCCCAGCATTTT	CASSLGQYNQPQHF
TRBV4-2	-	TRBJ1-1	-	TGTGCCAGCAGCCAAGAGTACGGGGAGGAATGGAAAGCTTTCTTT	CASSQEYGEEWKAFF
TRBV5-1	-	TRBJ1-1	TRBD1	TGCGCCAGCAGCCCGACAGGGGAGAAGGGGGGTACTGAAGCTTTCTTT	CASSPTGEKGGTEAFF
TRBV6-5	few	TRBJ1-5	-	TGTGCCAGCAGCCCCAGCGGAGTGGATCAGCCCCAGCATTTT	CASSPSGVDQPQHF
TRBV2	-	TRBJ1-1	-	TGTGCCAGCAGAAACACAGAACGTCCTGCGACGAACACTGAAGCTTTCTTT	CASRNTERPATNTEAFF
TRBV27	once	TRBJ2-7	TRBD2	TGTGCCAGCGGGACTAGCGGGGGATTGGCCGGATACGAGCAGTACTTC	CASGTSGGLAGYEQYF
TRBV9	-	TRBJ1-2	-	TGTGCCAGCAGCGTCGTCGACCAGGGTAACTATGGCTACACCTTC	CASSVVDQGNYGYTF
TRBV5-8	few	TRBJ2-1	TRBD2	TGTGCCAGCAGCCTAGCGGGGGGGCGGTACAATGAGCAGTTCTTC	CASSLAGGRYNEQFF
TRBV7-6	-	TRBJ1-1	TRBD1	TGTGCCAGCAGCTCAGTAAGACAGGGGCCGGGCGCTGAAGCTTTCTTT	CASSSVRQGPGAEAFF
TRBV5-6	-	TRBJ1-2	-	TGTGCCAGCAGCTTCACAGGGACCTATGGCTACACCTTC	CASSFTGTYGYTF
TRBV7-6	-	TRBJ1-3	-	TGTGCCAGCAGCTTATTAGGGGATACCGGTGGGAAACACACCATATATTTT	CASSLLGDTGGKHTIYF
TRBV7-3	-	TRBJ1-1	TRBD1	TGTGCCAGCAGCTTAACGCCCGTAGGGGACAGCATGAACGCTGAAGCTTTCTTT	CASSLTPVGDSMNAEAFF
TRBV6-1	few	TRBJ1-2	TRBD1	TGTGCCAGCAGTGCGCAAAGACAGGGTGATGGCTACACCTTC	CASSAQRQGDGYTF
TRBV19	-	TRBJ2-1	TRBD2	TGTGCCAGTATGTGGTCACTAGCGGGGGGGAATGAGCAGTTCTTC	CASMWSLAGGNEQFF
TRBV2	-	TRBJ2-7	-	TGTGCCAGCAGTGGTGGCGGCGGCTACGAGCAGTACTTC	CASSGGGGYEQYF
TRBV5-1	-	TRBJ1-1	-	TGCGCCAGCAGCTTGGCGTTCCGGGATCCTGAAGTGGCTTTCTTT	CASSLAFRDPEVAFF
TRBV5-1	-	TRBJ1-4	-	TGCGCCAGCAGCTTAGCAGGGCTTCCTAATGAAAAACTGTTTTTT	CASSLAGLPNEKLFF
TRBV2	-	TRBJ2-3	TRBD2	TGTGCCAGCAGTGCCGGGACTAGCGGGGCAGATACGCAGTATTTT	CASSAGTSGADTQYF
TRBV6-1	-	TRBJ2-7	TRBD1	TGTGCCAGCAGGGAGACAGGGGGGTCTCGCTACGAGCAGTACTTC	CASRETGGSRYEQYF
TRBV14	-	TRBJ2-5	-	TGTGCCAGCAGCTTCCTAGCCTCGGAGGAGACCCAGTACTTC	CASSFLASEETQYF
TRBV4-1	few	TRBJ1-1	-	TGCGCCAGCAGCCCCGTCTCAGGGACTGAAGCTTTCTTT	CASSPVSGTEAFF
TRBV9	-	TRBJ2-1	-	TGTGCCAGCAGCGGAGAGGGGCGTCGGGGGGCCTTCTATGAGCAGTTCTTC	CASSGEGRRGAFYEQFF
TRBV6-4	once	TRBJ1-6	-	TGTGCCAGCAGTGACAGGGGAGGCCTGGGGTCACCCCTCCACTTT	CASSDRGGLGSPLHF
TRBV5-1	-	TRBJ2-3	-	TGCGCCAGCAGCTTCACTGCCACGAGCACAGATACGCAGTATTTT	CASSFTATSTDTQYF
TRBV6-4	-	TRBJ2-1	TRBD2	TGTGCCAGCAGTGTCACTAGCGGGGGGACCGCCGATGAGCAGTTCTTC	CASSVTSGGTADEQFF
TRBV6-1	few	TRBJ2-1	-	TGTGCCAGCAGTGTAAACAGGGCCGGTGGGGAGCAGTTCTTC	CASSVNRAGGEQFF
TRBV6-5	few	TRBJ1-4	-	TGTGCCAGCAGTTACTCCCGAGTGAGTGAAAAACTGTTTTTT	CASSYSRVSEKLFF